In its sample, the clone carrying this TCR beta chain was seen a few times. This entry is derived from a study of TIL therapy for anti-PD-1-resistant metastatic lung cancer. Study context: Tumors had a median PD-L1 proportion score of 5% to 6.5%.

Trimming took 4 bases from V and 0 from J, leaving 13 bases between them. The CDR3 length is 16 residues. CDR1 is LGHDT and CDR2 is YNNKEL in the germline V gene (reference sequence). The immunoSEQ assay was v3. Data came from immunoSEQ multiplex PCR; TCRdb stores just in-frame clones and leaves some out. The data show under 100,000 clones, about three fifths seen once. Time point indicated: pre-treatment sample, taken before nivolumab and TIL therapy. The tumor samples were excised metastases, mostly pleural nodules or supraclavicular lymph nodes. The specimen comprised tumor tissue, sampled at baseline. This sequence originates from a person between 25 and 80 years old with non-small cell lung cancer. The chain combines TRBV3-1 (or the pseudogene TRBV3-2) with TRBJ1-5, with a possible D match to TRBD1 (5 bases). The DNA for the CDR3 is TGTGCCAGCAGCCTCGGCGCAGGGATTAGCAATCAGCCCCAGCATTTT. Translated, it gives CASSLGAGISNQPQHF.